The 22 T cell receptor beta chains reported below all come from one sample, sequenced in a study of T cell responses to AZD1222 COVID-19 vaccine. Repertoires were generated with immunoSEQ multiplex PCR, while TCRdb's copy carries only in-frame clones and drops some. In the table there are approximately 190,000 clones, roughly 90% of which are singletons. The specimen comprised peripheral blood, sampled on day 0 of AZD1222 vaccination. Receptors originate from an adult in good health.

This clone appeared a few times. J is TRBJ2-7 and V is TRBV2, with 7 bases fitting TRBD1. CDR1 is SNHLY, CDR2 FYNNEI, per germline. The CDR3 totals 15 residues. V was pared by 8 bases and J by 3 bases, with 13 bases of the junction left unmatched. CDR3: CASSLGKGASYEQYF. CDR3 sequence (DNA): TGTGCCAGCTCTTTGGGGAAGGGGGCTAGCTACGAGCAGTACTTC.

V usage is TRBV7-9 and J usage is TRBJ2-5, with 12 bases matching TRBD2. CDR1 and CDR2 (germline): SEHNR, FQNEAQ (reference sequence). The CDR3 runs 14 residues. After removal of 5 bases from V and 5 bases from J, the junction contained 3 bases not matched to a gene. The CDR3 is CASSNTSGGETQYF. The CDR3 region has the DNA TGTGCCAGCAGCAACACTAGCGGGGGGGAGACCCAGTACTTC.

The J gene is TRBJ2-3, the V gene TRBV9, with TRBD2 identical over 12 bases. The CDR3 runs 18 residues. Germline loops: CDR1 SGDLS, CDR2 YYNGEE. V lost 0 bases and J lost 6; bases outside the gene matches: 11. This CDR3 is CASSVVPSASGGADTQYF. The CDR3 bases are TGTGCCAGCAGCGTAGTCCCCTCGGCTAGCGGGGGGGCCGATACGCAGTATTTT.

This chain joins TRBV14 and TRBJ1-1; no clear D gene. Trimming left V 1 base short and J 4 bases short, with 10 bases between. There are 14 residues in the CDR3. CDR1 SGHDN and CDR2 FVKESK come from the germline V gene. CDR3 residues: CASSQGGTATEAFF. CDR3 sequence (DNA): TGTGCCAGCAGCCAAGGGGGAACCGCCACTGAAGCTTTCTTT.

The chain joins TRBV18 to TRBJ1-1; no definite D call. V dropped 3 bases and J dropped 4 bases, with 15 bases sitting between them. Looked up from germline, CDR1 is KGHSH and CDR2 is LQKENI. The CDR3 contains 15 residues. CDR3 loop: CASSPLKEGGTEAFF. CDR3 nucleotide sequence: TGTGCCAGCTCACCGTTAAAGGAGGGAGGCACTGAAGCTTTCTTT.

V is TRBV6-2 or TRBV6-3 and J is TRBJ1-4; D is unresolved. Germline-derived CDR1 and CDR2 are MNHEY and SVGEGT. The ends were cut back, 6 bases at V and 10 bases at J, with 18 bases in the middle. CDR3 size: 14 residues. DNA of the CDR3: TGTGCCAGCAGCCAACACGTGGACTGGCCAAAACTGTTTTTT. Encoded protein: CASSQHVDWPKLFF.

The gene calls are TRBV2 and TRBJ1-1; D is unclear. The V gene lost 1 base and the J gene lost 9 bases, with 12 bases spanning the gap. From germline, CDR1 is SNHLY and CDR2 FYNNEI. CDR3 size: 13 residues. The chain's CDR3 is CASSEVPGHQAFF. The CDR3 region has the DNA TGTGCCAGCAGTGAAGTACCCGGCCACCAAGCTTTCTTT.

J is TRBJ2-1 and V is TRBV18; 9 bases are shared with TRBD2. With 0 bases clipped from V and 2 bases from J, the junction kept 5 bases outside the gene matches. The V gene's germline CDR1 is KGHSH and CDR2 LQKENI. The CDR3 has 17 residues. CDR3: CASSPPSREGPYNEQFF. The CDR3 bases are TGTGCCAGCTCACCACCCTCGCGGGAGGGACCCTACAATGAGCAGTTCTTC. Using reference TRBV18 and TRBJ2-1 for the parts outside the CDR3, the full variable domain is NAGVMQNPRHLVRRRGQEARLRCSPMKGHSHVYWYRQLPEEGLKFMVYLQKENIIDESGMPKERFSAEFPKEGPSILRIQQVVRGDSAAYFCASSPPSREGPYNEQFFGPGTRLTVL.

This CDR3 is CASSYTAVRGLGEQFF. The CDR3 DNA sequence: TGTGCCAGCAGTTACACAGCGGTCAGAGGTTTGGGTGAGCAGTTCTTC. The chain couples TRBV6-2 or TRBV6-3 to TRBJ2-1; a possible D gene is TRBD2 (5 bases). Trimming shortened V by 2 bases and J by 9 bases, and 20 bases separated the two germline ends. The germline gives CDR1 MNHEY, CDR2 SVGEGT. The CDR3 totals 16 residues.

V gene TRBV2 combines with J gene TRBJ2-3; D unresolved. V was cut by 7 bases and J by 7 bases, with 12 bases left in between. This CDR3 has 12 amino acids. CDR1 is SNHLY, CDR2 FYNNEI, per germline. CDR3 coding DNA: TGTGCCAGCACCCCAATATTGAATACGCAGTATTTT. As protein: CASTPILNTQYF.

The chain links TRBV5-6 to TRBJ2-2, with 9 bases identical to TRBD2. Losses at the gene ends were 4 bases for V and 0 bases for J; bases not matched to a gene: 4. Germline lookup yields CDR1 SGHDT and CDR2 YYEEEE. The CDR3 has 16 amino acids. DNA of the CDR3: TGTGCCAGCAGCATCCGACTAGCGGCGAACACCGGGGAGCTGTTTTTT. Translated: CASSIRLAANTGELFF.

The V gene is TRBV7-9, the J gene TRBJ2-7; no reliable D call. This CDR3 is 12 amino acids long. V was pared by 5 bases and J by 6 bases, with 11 bases between. CDR1 and CDR2 from the germline V gene are SEHNR and FQNEAQ (reference sequence). CDR3 protein: CASSPPGPEQYF. CDR3 sequence (DNA): TGTGCCAGCAGCCCGCCGGGCCCCGAGCAGTACTTC. Looking up the rest from reference TRBV7-9 and TRBJ2-7 gives the full variable domain: DTGVSQNPRHKITKRGQNVTFRCDPISEHNRLYWYRQTLGQGPEFLTYFQNEAQLEKSRLLSDRFSAERPKGSFSTLEIQRTEQGDSAMYLCASSPPGPEQYFGPGTRLTVT.

This clone was found once. The chain combines TRBV29-1 with TRBJ1-2, with a tentative D call TRBD1 (5 bases). Trimming left V 6 bases short and J 6 bases short, with 11 bases between. Germline CDR1 SQVTM, CDR2 ANQGSEA. The CDR3 extends over 11 amino acids. In DNA, the CDR3 is TGCAGCGTCACACGAGGGGATGGCTACACCTTC. This sequence encodes CSVTRGDGYTF.

V gene TRBV5-5 combines with J gene TRBJ2-7; 8 nucleotides align to TRBD1. CDR1 is SGHKS and CDR2 is YYEKEE in the germline V gene (reference sequence). The CDR3 runs to 13 residues. Trimming at V came to 3 bases and at J to 7 bases, leaving 6 bases not matched to a gene. Here the CDR3 reads CASSSQGAREQYF. The CDR3 DNA sequence: TGTGCCAGCAGCTCGCAGGGGGCGCGAGAGCAGTACTTC.

This CDR3 is CASSSQQGFGQPQHF. The CDR3 bases are TGTGCCAGCAGCTCTCAACAGGGTTTTGGTCAGCCCCAGCATTTT. The chain is built from TRBV7-2 and TRBJ1-5, with D maybe TRBD1 (6 bases). CDR1 is SGHTA and CDR2 is FQGNSA in the germline V gene. The V and J ends lost 4 bases and 6 bases respectively, with 16 bases between them. This CDR3 is built from 15 residues.

The chain employs TRBV3-1 (or the pseudogene TRBV3-2) and TRBJ2-3, with no clear D. With 0 bases removed from V and 2 bases from J, the gap between germline ends came to 9 bases. Germline-derived CDR1 and CDR2 are LGHDT and YNNKEL (reference sequence). The CDR3 loop spans 15 amino acids. CDR3 protein: CASSQEKVSTDTQYF. CDR3 coding DNA: TGTGCCAGCAGCCAAGAGAAGGTCTCCACAGATACGCAGTATTTT.

This chain joins TRBV10-3 and TRBJ2-2, with TRBD1 identical over 7 bases. CDR3 length: 14 residues. CDR1 is ENHRY and CDR2 is SYGVKD in the germline V gene. Losses at the gene ends were 10 bases for V and 3 bases for J; bases not matched to a gene: 8. The CDR3 DNA sequence: TGTGCCACCTCGGTAGACAGGGACACCGGGGAGCTGTTTTTT. It encodes CATSVDRDTGELFF.

The rearrangement uses TRBV24-1 and TRBJ2-7, with 8 bases matching TRBD1. CDR1 and CDR2 (germline): KGHDR, SFDVKD. CDR3 size: 14 residues. Losses at the gene ends were 4 bases for V and 4 bases for J; bases not matched to a gene: 5. The CDR3 coding sequence is TGTGCCACCAGTGAGGCAGGGGGCGCGTACGAGCAGTACTTC. It encodes CATSEAGGAYEQYF.

This sequence joins TRBV7-2 and TRBJ1-5; D perhaps matches TRBD1 (5 bases). V dropped 1 base and J dropped 3 bases, with 10 bases sitting between them. Germline-derived CDR1 and CDR2 are SGHTA and FQGNSA. CDR3 length equals 15 residues. CDR3 sequence reads: CASSLGRAYNQPQHF. The CDR3 DNA reads TGTGCCAGCAGCTTAGGCAGGGCATACAATCAGCCCCAGCATTTT.

V is TRBV19 and J is TRBJ2-1; D may match TRBD1 or TRBD2 (5 bases each). Germline assignment: CDR1 LNHDA and CDR2 SQIVND (reference sequence). V dropped 9 bases and J dropped 10 bases, with 10 bases sitting between them. The CDR3 is 10 amino acids. CDR3 sequence: CASRGREQFF. The CDR3 DNA follows: TGTGCCAGCCGGGGCAGGGAGCAGTTCTTC. Full variable domain (remainder filled in from reference TRBV19 and TRBJ2-1): DGGITQSPKYLFRKEGQNVTLSCEQNLNHDAMYWYRQDPGQGLRLIYYSQIVNDFQKGDIAEGYSVSREKKESFPLTVTSAQKNPTAFYLCASRGREQFFGPGTRLTVL.

V gene TRBV29-1 combines with J gene TRBJ2-7; TRBD2 aligns across 12 bases. This CDR3 spans 14 amino acids. Germline V gene data show CDR1 as SQVTM and CDR2 as ANQGSEA. The V segment lost 6 bases and the J segment 2 bases; nucleotides outside the gene matches: 5. The chain's CDR3 is CSVGLAGNAYEQYF. CDR3 nucleotides: TGCAGCGTGGGACTAGCGGGCAACGCCTACGAGCAGTACTTC.

The rearrangement joins TRBV9 to TRBJ2-3; D is possibly TRBD1 or TRBD2 (5 bases each). Germline V gene sequence: CDR1 SGDLS, CDR2 YYNGEE. The V end was cut by 0 bases, the J end by 4 bases, with 9 bases between. The CDR3 is made up of 14 amino acids. CDR3 sequence reads: CASSVATGPDTQYF. The CDR3 DNA reads TGTGCCAGCAGCGTAGCTACGGGACCAGATACGCAGTATTTT. Complete variable domain (other parts from reference TRBV9 and TRBJ2-3): DSGVTQTPKHLITATGQRVTLRCSPRSGDLSVYWYQQSLDQGLQFLIQYYNGEERAKGNILERFSAQQFPDLHSELNLSSLELGDSALYFCASSVATGPDTQYFGPGTRLTVL.